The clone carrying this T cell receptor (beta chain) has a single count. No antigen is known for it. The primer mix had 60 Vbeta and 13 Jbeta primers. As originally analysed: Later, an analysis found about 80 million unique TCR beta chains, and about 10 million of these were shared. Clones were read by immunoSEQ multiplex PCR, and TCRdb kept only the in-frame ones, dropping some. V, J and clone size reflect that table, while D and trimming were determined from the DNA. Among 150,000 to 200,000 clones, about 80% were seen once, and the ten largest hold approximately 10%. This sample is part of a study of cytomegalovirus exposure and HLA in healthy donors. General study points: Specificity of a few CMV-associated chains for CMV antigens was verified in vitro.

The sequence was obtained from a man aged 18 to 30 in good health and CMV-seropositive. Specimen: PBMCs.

The CDR3 DNA follows: TGTGCCAGCAGTTACACAGGGGTGGGGGAAAAACTGTTTTTT. Amino acids: CASSYTGVGEKLFF. The gene calls are TRBV6-5 and TRBJ1-4; 7 bases fit TRBD1. Germline CDR1 and CDR2: MNHEY and SVGAGI. The CDR3 has 14 amino acids. V lost 2 bases, J lost 8 bases, and 5 bases stayed unmatched.